These T cell receptor beta chains were read from a single sample in a study of T cell repertoires in cytomegalovirus infection. TCRdb reanalysed the reads using MiXCR and keeps one entry per CDR3 protein. The sample carries around 120,000 distinct CDR3 sequences, less than 9.5% recorded once. The sequenced material came from PBMCs. These receptors were obtained from a human donor in good health (CMV status not recorded). Some clones in this sample may be carry-over from other donors' samples. CDR3s include the opening cysteine and the closing phenylalanine or tryptophan. Fields, in order: V gene, D gene, clone size, J gene, CDR3 DNA, CDR3 protein. A D gene is named only where the DNA matches it firmly. Part of the rows lack a size; the others show once, few, many or a class for expanded clones.

TRBV7-2	-	many	TRBJ1-1	TGTGCCAGCACCCCGGGGGGGACCGGGCTACCTGAAGCTTTCTTT	CASTPGGTGLPEAFF
TRBV5-4	TRBD2	few	TRBJ2-1	TGTGCCAGCAGCCGTGGACTAGACAATGAGCAGTTCTTC	CASSRGLDNEQFF
TRBV6-1	-	many	TRBJ2-7	TGTGCCAGCAGTGCCCTCGGGGGAAGGGGGCCGGGGGAGCAGTACTTC	CASSALGGRGPGEQYF
TRBV2	-	many	TRBJ1-5	TGTGCCAGCAGCGATGCAGAGGGGCAGCCCCAGCATTTT	CASSDAEGQPQHF
TRBV7-2	-	many	TRBJ2-7	TGTGCCAGCAGCTTAGCTGGGGGGGCTGGCTTTCTCTACGAGCAGTACTTC	CASSLAGGAGFLYEQYF
TRBV4-1	-	many	TRBJ2-7	TGCGCCAGCAGCCAAGATAGTTACTACGAGCAGTACTTC	CASSQDSYYEQYF
TRBV7-2	TRBD1	many	TRBJ2-7	TGTGCCAGCAGCCGACAGGGGTACGAGCAGTACTTC	CASSRQGYEQYF
TRBV7-2	-	many	TRBJ1-1	TGTGCCAGCAGCTTAGATCACGGGGGCACCGACGGTGAAGCTTTCTTT	CASSLDHGGTDGEAFF
TRBV20-1	-	-	TRBJ1-4	TGCAGTGCTGAGGAGCAGACAGGCGAAAAACTGTTTTTT	CSAEEQTGEKLFF
TRBV12-3/TRBV12-4	-	many	TRBJ1-1	TGTGCCAGCAGTTTAAACAGGGCCACTGAAGCTTTCTTT	CASSLNRATEAFF
TRBV6-5	-	-	TRBJ1-3	TGTGCCAGCAGTTACGAGTCGAGCTCTGGAAACACCATATATTTT	CASSYESSSGNTIYF
TRBV20-1	TRBD2	many	TRBJ2-3	TGCAGTGCTGAAGCGGGGGGGATCACAGATACGCAGTATTTT	CSAEAGGITDTQYF
TRBV5-6	-	-	TRBJ2-7	TGTGCCAGCAGCTTGTGGGGCTCCTACGAGCAGTACTTC	CASSLWGSYEQYF
TRBV12-3/TRBV12-4	TRBD2	many	TRBJ2-5	TGTGCCAGCAGTTCTTCCACGAGACTAGCGGGGTTTGAGACCCAGTACTTC	CASSSSTRLAGFETQYF
TRBV7-2	-	many	TRBJ1-1	TGTGCCAGCAGCCCCCGGACGGGGGAGATAATGAACACTGAAGCTTTCTTT	CASSPRTGEIMNTEAFF
TRBV5-5	-	many	TRBJ2-1	TGTGCCAGCAGCCCATGGTCGAGCTCCTACAATGAGCAGTTCTTC	CASSPWSSSYNEQFF
TRBV25-1	TRBD2	-	TRBJ2-5	TGTGCCAGCAGTGAGGGACTAGCCCTTTTCCAAGAGACCCAGTACTTC	CASSEGLALFQETQYF
TRBV5-1	-	many	TRBJ1-1	TGCGCCAGCGCAGTGTCAGGGTCATCGGCTTTCTTT	CASAVSGSSAFF
TRBV6-5	-	many	TRBJ1-3	TGTGCCAGCAGTTCCACCTTACAGGGAGGAAACACCATATATTTT	CASSSTLQGGNTIYF
TRBV27	TRBD1	few	TRBJ1-2	TGTGCCAGCAAAAGGGCAGGGGGCCCCTATGGCTACACCTTC	CASKRAGGPYGYTF
TRBV28	-	many	TRBJ2-1	TGTGCCAGCAGTTTCTCGGTCGGTGAGCAGTTCTTC	CASSFSVGEQFF
TRBV5-1	-	-	TRBJ1-5	TGCGCCAGCAGCTTGGAAGGGGATAGCAATCAGCCCCAGCATTTT	CASSLEGDSNQPQHF
TRBV15	-	many	TRBJ2-3	TGTGCCACCAGCAGAGTCGGGGAAGATACGCAGTATTTT	CATSRVGEDTQYF
TRBV12-3/TRBV12-4	TRBD1	many	TRBJ2-2	TGTGCCAGCAGTGACAGGGACGCGAACACCGGGGAGCTGTTTTTT	CASSDRDANTGELFF
TRBV28	-	-	TRBJ1-1	TGTGCCAGCATGGAGACTGAAGCTTTCTTT	CASMETEAFF
TRBV24-1	-	few	TRBJ2-1	TGTGCCACCAGTGATTGGGAGGTGGGGACCAAGAATGAGCAGTTCTTC	CATSDWEVGTKNEQFF
TRBV7-3	-	many	TRBJ1-1	TGTGCCAGCAGCTTATTGGGGGGTACGAACACTGAAGCTTTCTTT	CASSLLGGTNTEAFF
TRBV7-2	TRBD2	many	TRBJ2-3	TGTGCCAGCAGCTTATCGTCCGGGGGGGCAGCAGATACGCAGTATTTT	CASSLSSGGAADTQYF
TRBV7-2	-	many	TRBJ2-1	TGTGCCAGCAGCTTAGAAGTTGTAGGACTTGAGCAGTTCTTC	CASSLEVVGLEQFF
TRBV20-1	TRBD2	many	TRBJ2-5	TGCAGTGCCCTTGCCACTAGCGGGGCCAGAAACTTC	CSALATSGARNF
TRBV28	-	many	TRBJ1-5	TGTGCCACGTGTCTCTATAGCAATCAGCCCCAGCATTTT	CATCLYSNQPQHF
TRBV7-2	-	many	TRBJ1-1	TGTGCCAGCAGCTCCACAGGGAACACTGAAGCTTTCTTT	CASSSTGNTEAFF
TRBV6-1	-	many	TRBJ2-7	TGTGCCAGCAGCCAAACACGTTACGAGCAGTACTTC	CASSQTRYEQYF
TRBV6-1	TRBD1	many	TRBJ2-5	TGTGCCAGCAGTCCGACAGGGGGCGAAGAGACCCAGTACTTC	CASSPTGGEETQYF
TRBV6-2/TRBV6-3	TRBD1	-	TRBJ2-7	TGTGCCAGCAGTGGGACAGGGGACTCCTACGAGCAGTACTTC	CASSGTGDSYEQYF
TRBV10-3	-	few	TRBJ1-1	TGTGCCATCAGTGAATCGCGGGGGACTGAAGCTTTCTTT	CAISESRGTEAFF
TRBV11-2	-	many	TRBJ1-1	TGTGCCAGCAGCCCCTACCGGGGGACTGAAGCTTTCTTT	CASSPYRGTEAFF
TRBV5-6	TRBD1	-	TRBJ1-5	TGTGCCAGCAGCGGAAACAGGGGGCGCGATCAGCCCCAGCATTTT	CASSGNRGRDQPQHF
TRBV20-1	-	many	TRBJ1-1	TGCAGTGCTAGCCACAGGATGAACACTGAAGCTTTCTTT	CSASHRMNTEAFF
TRBV3-1	TRBD1	few	TRBJ1-5	TGTGCCAGCAGCCAAGAAAGGTCAGGGGGTCAGCCCCAGCATTTT	CASSQERSGGQPQHF
TRBV15	-	few	TRBJ2-3	TGTGCCACCAGCGCTCCCGGGTCTGTCACAGATACGCAGTATTTT	CATSAPGSVTDTQYF
TRBV19	-	-	TRBJ1-1	TGTGCCAGTAAGTACGGCCCTGAAGCTTTCTTT	CASKYGPEAFF
TRBV7-6	TRBD2	many	TRBJ2-1	TGTGCCAGCAGCTTAGACGCCGGGGGGAGCTCCTACAATGAGCAGTTCTTC	CASSLDAGGSSYNEQFF
TRBV28	-	-	TRBJ2-3	TGTGCCAGCAGTTTGCCCGGCATGGTGGATACGCAGTATTTT	CASSLPGMVDTQYF
TRBV2	-	many	TRBJ2-3	TGTGCCAGCAGTGAAAGAGACCCGGTAGATACGCAGTATTTT	CASSERDPVDTQYF
TRBV7-2	TRBD1	many	TRBJ2-3	TGTGCCAGCAGCTTGGGGTGGGGACAGGGGGCGCCAGATACGCAGTATTTT	CASSLGWGQGAPDTQYF
TRBV29-1	-	-	TRBJ1-1	TGCAGCGTTCAATGGTACGGGAACACTGAAGCTTTCTTT	CSVQWYGNTEAFF
TRBV20-1	TRBD2	few	TRBJ2-5	TGCAGTGCTAGAAGTAGCGGGGGGTACCAAGAGACCCAGTACTTC	CSARSSGGYQETQYF
TRBV2	TRBD2	many	TRBJ2-1	TGTGCCAGCAGTTACTCCGGGACTAGTACCCATGAGCAGTTCTTC	CASSYSGTSTHEQFF
TRBV11-1	-	-	TRBJ2-1	TGTGCCAGCAGCCTCGCGGGGTCCAATGAGCAGTTCTTC	CASSLAGSNEQFF
TRBV2	-	many	TRBJ2-7	TGTGCCAGCACTCCGCCCGGGAACTCCCCCTACGAGCAGTACTTC	CASTPPGNSPYEQYF
TRBV6-5	-	many	TRBJ1-2	TGTGCCAGCAGTTCCTCTAAGGACAGCTTCTATGGCTACACCTTC	CASSSSKDSFYGYTF
TRBV20-1	TRBD1	many	TRBJ1-1	TGCAGTGCTAGAGGAGAAGGACAGGGTCATCCTGAAGCTTTCTTT	CSARGEGQGHPEAFF
TRBV5-5	-	few	TRBJ1-1	TGTGCCAGCAGCCTTCAGGACCTGGATGGAGGAGCTTTCTTT	CASSLQDLDGGAFF
TRBV7-3	TRBD1	many	TRBJ1-2	TGTGCCAGCAGCTCCGGACAGGGAGCCTATGGCTACACCTTC	CASSSGQGAYGYTF